This section outlines one T cell receptor beta chain sequence together with its context. Its matching antigen is unknown. Produced via immunoSEQ multiplex PCR; TCRdb's table is partial and in-frame only. This table holds 100,000 or so clones, around 94% found once. These data are taken from a study of siplizumab effects on memory and regulatory T cells. Overall study results and limits: About 80-95% of proliferating CD4+ or CD8+ clones had no assignable naive or memory phenotype.

Trimming removed 0 bases from V and 4 bases from J, with 9 bases in between. There are 13 residues in the CDR3. Germline V gene lookup returns CDR1 GTSNPN and CDR2 SVGIG (reference sequence). Input material: non-Treg CD4+ T cells sorted from blood. The chain couples TRBV30 to TRBJ1-1; D is possibly TRBD1 (5 bases). The TCR was taken from a human donor in good health. CDR3 amino acids: CAWSVSGRTEAFF. In nucleotides, the CDR3 is TGTGCCTGGAGTGTGTCAGGGCGCACTGAAGCTTTCTTT.